One sample yielded the 26 T cell receptor beta chains listed below, sequenced in a study of identical twins. TCRdb ran MiXCR on the 5' RACE reads and lists one entry per CDR3 protein. The top ten clones hold 1.5% to 2% of a sample with hundreds of thousands of distinct CDR3 sequences, 9% to 15% of them seen once. The data also belong to a second study, concerning yellow fever vaccine responses in identical twins.

Sequencing used PBMCs. The source of these receptors is a woman in her late teens or twenties in good health.

This clonotype appeared a few times. The rearrangement uses TRBV9 and TRBJ2-1; 12 bases align to TRBD2. V gave up 0 bases and J gave up 5 bases; unmatched junction bases: 6. Germline CDR1 is SGDLS and CDR2 is YYNGEE. The CDR3 extends over 17 amino acids. In DNA form, the CDR3 reads TGTGCCAGCAGCGTAGGACTAGCGGGAGCCGGGGACAATGAGCAGTTCTTC. This encodes CASSVGLAGAGDNEQFF.

The rearrangement joins TRBV6-1 to TRBJ2-1; TRBD1 matches at 9 bases. The CDR3 is made up of 15 amino acids. Germline lookup yields CDR1 MNHNS and CDR2 SASEGT. The V gene end was trimmed by 8 bases and the J gene end by 6 bases; junction bases not matched to a gene: 11. This CDR3 is CASAQLKDRGNEQFF. The CDR3, as DNA: TGTGCCAGCGCCCAGCTGAAGGACAGGGGCAATGAGCAGTTCTTC.

This clonotype has ten or more counts. The gene calls are TRBV5-1 and TRBJ2-2, with 7 bases identical to TRBD1. V shed 4 bases and J 4 bases; nucleotides not matched to a gene: 10. The CDR3 loop spans 16 amino acids. Germline V gives CDR1 SGHRS, CDR2 YFSETQ. The chain's CDR3 is CASSGKGAPGTGELFF. DNA of the CDR3: TGCGCCAGCAGCGGGAAGGGGGCGCCGGGCACCGGGGAGCTGTTTTTT.

This clonotype was seen ten or more times. The genes are TRBV2 and TRBJ2-1; 7 nucleotides align to TRBD2. The CDR3 extends over 14 amino acids. The ends lost 9 bases at V and 5 bases at J; junction bases unmatched: 10. CDR1 is SNHLY, CDR2 FYNNEI, per germline. The CDR3 region is CASTLGTIHNEQFF. The CDR3 nucleotides read TGTGCCAGTACCCTTGGGACTATTCACAATGAGCAGTTCTTC.

The rearrangement links TRBV7-9 to TRBJ2-7, with D unresolved. CDR3 length: 14 amino acids. V lost 3 bases, J lost 4 bases, and 13 bases lay in between. Germline V gives CDR1 SEHNR, CDR2 FQNEAQ (reference sequence). CDR3 sequence: CASSFSGETYEQYV. Here the CDR3 DNA reads TGTGCCAGCAGCTTTTCTGGGGAAACTTACGAGCAGTACGTC.

This clonotype was observed a few times. Here the CDR3 DNA reads TGCAGTGCTAGGGGACAGTACGAGCAGTACGTC. Protein product: CSARGQYEQYV. The rearrangement uses TRBV20-1 and TRBJ2-7, with 7 bases lining up with TRBD1. Germline V gives CDR1 DFQATT, CDR2 SNEGSKA (reference sequence). Germline trimming cut 3 bases from V and 4 bases from J; bases unmatched to any gene: 0. The CDR3 extends over 11 amino acids.

This clonotype was detected only a few times. V usage is TRBV20-1 and J usage is TRBJ1-2, with a possible D match to TRBD1 (5 bases). CDR1 DFQATT and CDR2 SNEGSKA come from the germline V gene (reference sequence). V was pared by 3 bases and J by 4 bases, with 18 bases between. The CDR3 extends over 15 amino acids. The CDR3 here is CSASNRGRPTYGYTF. For the CDR3, the DNA is TGCAGTGCTAGCAATAGGGGCAGGCCTACCTATGGCTACACCTTC.

Ten or more counts support this clonotype. In DNA, the CDR3 is TGCGCCAGCTTCCCAGGGAGGTTCGAGCAGTACGTC. Its translation: CASFPGRFEQYV. The chain joins TRBV5-1 to TRBJ2-7; tentatively, D is TRBD2 (6 bases). V shed 7 bases and J shed 6 bases, with 14 bases lying between them. Germline V gene lookup returns CDR1 SGHRS and CDR2 YFSETQ. This CDR3 contains 12 residues.

This clonotype was counted a few times. This chain uses TRBV12-3 or TRBV12-4 with TRBJ2-5; 8 nucleotides match TRBD1. The J segment lost 1 base and the V segment lost 8 bases, leaving 9 bases of the junction unmatched. This CDR3 has 15 amino acids. For the CDR3, the DNA is TGTGCCAGCGGTCTTTGGACAGGGATCCAAGAGACCCAGTACTTC. This translates into CASGLWTGIQETQYF.

This clonotype was recorded a few times. This sequence joins TRBV20-1 and TRBJ1-1; D is uncertain. Germline values: CDR1 DFQATT, CDR2 SNEGSKA (reference sequence). The CDR3 covers 17 residues. V lost 0 bases and J lost 1, with 18 bases in between. CDR3 DNA: TGCAGTGCTAGAGATCCGAACCTAGTACTTCGGAACACTGAAGCTTTCTTT. Protein product: CSARDPNLVLRNTEAFF.

V and J are TRBV18 and TRBJ1-1; D ambiguous. The V end lost 5 bases, the J end lost 0 bases, and 16 bases lay between the germline ends. The CDR3 contains 16 residues. From germline, CDR1 is KGHSH and CDR2 LQKENI. CDR3: CASSRESGLMNTEAFF. CDR3 DNA: TGTGCCAGCTCAAGGGAGTCCGGACTGATGAACACTGAAGCTTTCTTT.

The table lists this clonotype with many counts. The rearrangement links TRBV10-3 to TRBJ1-1; D is possibly TRBD1 (6 bases). This CDR3 contains 14 residues. Per germline, CDR1 ENHRY and CDR2 SYGVKD. Trimming took off 4 bases at V and 1 base at J, with 10 bases between the two ends. The CDR3 here is CAISVSGENTEAFF. In DNA form, the CDR3 reads TGTGCCATCAGTGTATCAGGGGAGAACACTGAAGCTTTCTTT.

The V and J genes are TRBV24-1 and TRBJ1-5; D gene ambiguous. V was trimmed by 4 bases and J by 2 bases, leaving 17 bases between them. Germline V CDR1 and CDR2: KGHDR, SFDVKD. CDR3 size: 17 residues. The CDR3 reads CATSDGLNPGGNQPQHF. The CDR3 nucleotides read TGTGCCACCAGTGACGGTTTGAACCCCGGGGGCAATCAGCCCCAGCATTTT.

The J gene is TRBJ2-7, the V gene TRBV7-9, with a possible D match to TRBD1 (6 bases). In germline, CDR1 is SEHNR, CDR2 FQNEAQ (reference sequence). Deletions cut 8 bases from V and 1 base from J, with 18 bases between. This CDR3 has 15 residues. The CDR3 region has the DNA TGTGCCAGCTGCCAGGGGCCGCCCCAATCCTACGAGCAGTACTTC. Its translation is CASCQGPPQSYEQYF.

The genes are TRBV2 and TRBJ2-5; D gene unclear. This CDR3 has 15 amino acids. V was clipped by 6 bases and J by 6 bases, with 20 bases between them. The V gene's germline CDR1 is SNHLY and CDR2 FYNNEI. The CDR3 DNA is TGTGCCAGCAGCCCCGACGGACCTATTGGAAAGACCCAGTACTTC. Its translation: CASSPDGPIGKTQYF.

J is TRBJ2-5 and V is TRBV7-9; possibly TRBD1 for D (6 bases). With 5 bases removed from V and 4 bases from J, the gap between germline ends came to 20 bases. Per the germline V gene, CDR1 is SEHNR and CDR2 is FQNEAQ (reference sequence). This CDR3 is built from 16 residues. This CDR3 is CASSPPTSGVSETQYF. CDR3 nucleotide sequence: TGTGCCAGCAGCCCTCCGACATCAGGGGTTTCAGAGACCCAGTACTTC.

This clonotype was counted only a few times. The rearrangement joins TRBV27 to TRBJ2-4; D remains ambiguous. Germline-derived CDR1 and CDR2 are MNHEY and SMNVEV (reference sequence). CDR3 length equals 14 residues. V was pared by 3 bases and J by 7 bases, with 13 bases between. The CDR3, as DNA: TGTGCCAGCAGTTTGGGTCCTTCGAGGAACATTCAGTACTTC. It translates to CASSLGPSRNIQYF.

The chain carries TRBV13 and TRBJ2-3; maybe TRBD2 (7 bases). This CDR3 has 17 residues. The germline V gene has CDR1 PRHDT and CDR2 FYEKMQ (reference sequence). With 1 base removed from V and 0 bases from J, the gap between germline ends came to 14 bases. The CDR3 DNA is TGTGCCAGCAGCTTAGTACCCGGGGGGCCTAGCACAGATACGCAGTATTTT. Translation gives CASSLVPGGPSTDTQYF. The whole variable domain, remainder taken from reference TRBV13 and TRBJ2-3, is AAGVIQSPRHLIKEKRETATLKCYPIPRHDTVYWYQQGPGQDPQFLISFYEKMQSDKGSIPDRFSAQQFSDYHSELNMSSLELGDSALYFCASSLVPGGPSTDTQYFGPGTRLTVL.

This clonotype was counted only a few times. This rearrangement joins TRBV21-1 to TRBJ2-7; the table's D gene call, TRBD2, was not cross checked with the DNA. TRBV21-1 is a pseudogene segment. The CDR3 spans 16 residues. CDR3 nucleotide sequence: TGTGCCAGCACCCCACTGACTAGCGCCAGTTGGTACGAGCAGTACGTC. Its translation is CASTPLTSASWYEQYV.

This clonotype was seen repeatedly, ten times or more. The chain has TRBV13 and TRBJ1-1; TRBD1 aligns across 7 bases. CDR1 is PRHDT and CDR2 is FYEKMQ in the germline V gene (reference sequence). This CDR3 is 15 amino acids long. After removal of 6 bases from V and 1 base from J, the junction contained 8 bases not matched to a gene. This CDR3 reads CASRPRGGANTEAFF. The CDR3 nucleotides read TGTGCCAGCAGACCCAGGGGGGGGGCGAACACTGAAGCTTTCTTT.

In its sample, this clonotype was seen a few times. V usage is TRBV2 and J usage is TRBJ1-5; D is possibly TRBD1 (5 bases). CDR3 length equals 16 residues. V lost 3 bases to trimming and J lost 7 bases, with 19 bases between them. Germline CDR1 and CDR2: SNHLY and FYNNEI. The CDR3 loop reads CASSESPGTAEQPQHF. Here the CDR3 DNA reads TGTGCCAGCAGTGAGTCTCCCGGGACGGCAGAGCAGCCCCAGCATTTT.

This rearrangement joins TRBV24-1 to TRBJ2-5, with D possibly TRBD1 on 6 matching bases. Germline values: CDR1 KGHDR, CDR2 SFDVKD. V was clipped by 4 bases and J by 5 bases, with 13 bases between them. This CDR3 has 14 amino acids. DNA for the CDR3: TGTGCCACCAGTGAGCCAGGGGTAGGGGAGACCCAGTACTTC. The encoded protein is CATSEPGVGETQYF.

This clonotype was counted only a few times. The CDR3 sequence is CASSGYSQETQYF. In DNA form, the CDR3 reads TGTGCCAGCAGCGGGTATAGTCAAGAGACCCAGTACTTC. The genes are TRBV7-9 and TRBJ2-5; D is unclear. Looked up from germline, CDR1 is SEHNR and CDR2 is FQNEAQ (reference sequence). V lost 5 bases to trimming and J lost 2 bases, with 9 bases between them. CDR3 length: 13 amino acids.

This clonotype was counted between two and nine times. V usage is TRBV29-1 and J usage is TRBJ2-1, with D possibly being TRBD1 or TRBD2 (5 bases each). Looked up from germline, CDR1 is SQVTM and CDR2 is ANQGSEA. CDR3 length equals 14 residues. The V end was cut by 5 bases, the J end by 2 bases, with 13 bases between. The CDR3 DNA sequence: TGCAGCGTTCCCTCCGGGGCTACCTACAATGAGCAGTTCTTC. This encodes CSVPSGATYNEQFF.

J is TRBJ2-5 and V is TRBV14; D perhaps matches TRBD2 (5 bases). Trimming shortened V by 0 bases and J by 2 bases, and 13 bases separated the two germline ends. The CDR3 extends over 16 amino acids. Germline-derived CDR1 and CDR2 are SGHDN and FVKESK. The CDR3 DNA follows: TGTGCCAGCAGCCAAGAGGAGGAGCGGAAACAAGAGACCCAGTACTTC. It specifies CASSQEEERKQETQYF.

This chain uses TRBV5-1 with TRBJ1-4; the match to TRBD1 covers 9 bases. V trimming: 4 bases; J trimming: 8 bases; junction bases outside the gene matches: 6. The CDR3 has 14 amino acids. In germline, CDR1 is SGHRS, CDR2 YFSETQ. Written as DNA, the CDR3 is TGCGCCAGCAGCCCGGGGACAGGGCAAGAAAAACTGTTTTTT. It translates to CASSPGTGQEKLFF.